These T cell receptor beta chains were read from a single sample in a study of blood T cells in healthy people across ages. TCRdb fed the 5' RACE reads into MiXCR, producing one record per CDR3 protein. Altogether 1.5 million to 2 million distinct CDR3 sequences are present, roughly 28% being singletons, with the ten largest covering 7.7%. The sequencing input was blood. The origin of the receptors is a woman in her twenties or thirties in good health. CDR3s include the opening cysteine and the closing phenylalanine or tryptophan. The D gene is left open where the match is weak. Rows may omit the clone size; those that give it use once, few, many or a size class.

CDR3aa: CAWSGGAGVVSPQFF
CDR3nt: TGTGCCTGGAGTGGTGGGGCGGGGGTTGTTAGCCCGCAGTTCTTC
v_gene: TRBV30
j_gene: TRBJ2-1
abundance: many
d_gene: TRBD2

CDR3aa: CASSLVGQPMNTEAFF
CDR3nt: TGCGCCAGCAGCTTGGTGGGTCAGCCCATGAACACTGAAGCTTTCTTT
v_gene: TRBV5-1
j_gene: TRBJ1-1
abundance: NA
d_gene: NA

CDR3aa: CSVEPGSSYNEQYF
CDR3nt: TGCAGCGTTGAACCGGGGAGCTCCTACAATGAGCAGTACTTC
v_gene: TRBV29-1
j_gene: TRBJ2-7
abundance: few
d_gene: NA

CDR3aa: CASRGEDYGYTF
CDR3nt: TGCGCCAGCAGGGGTGAGGACTATGGCTACACCTTC
v_gene: TRBV5-1
j_gene: TRBJ1-2
abundance: many
d_gene: NA

CDR3aa: CASSWIRGGRDEKLFF
CDR3nt: TGTGCCAGCAGCTGGATCCGGGGCGGGAGGGACGAAAAACTGTTTTTT
v_gene: TRBV11-2
j_gene: TRBJ1-4
abundance: NA
d_gene: NA

CDR3aa: CASSLALSSPWEQYF
CDR3nt: TGTGCCAGCAGCTTAGCGCTAAGTTCCCCCTGGGAGCAGTACTTC
v_gene: TRBV7-9
j_gene: TRBJ2-4
abundance: NA
d_gene: NA

CDR3aa: CASSPHRDNRSEQYF
CDR3nt: TGTGCCAGCTCACCACATCGGGACAATAGGTCCGAGCAGTACTTC
v_gene: TRBV18
j_gene: TRBJ2-7
abundance: NA
d_gene: NA

CDR3aa: CASSRGTVGIAVRDNEQFF
CDR3nt: TGTGCCAGCAGTCGAGGGACCGTAGGGATAGCCGTGCGAGACAATGAGCAGTTCTTC
v_gene: TRBV25-1
j_gene: TRBJ2-1
abundance: NA
d_gene: NA

CDR3aa: CASSFYATHYEQYF
CDR3nt: TGTGCCAGCAGTTTCTATGCAACACACTACGAGCAGTACTTC
v_gene: TRBV27
j_gene: TRBJ2-7
abundance: few
d_gene: NA

CDR3aa: CASSISGSPINEQFF
CDR3nt: TGTGCCAGCAGCATTAGCGGGAGCCCAATAAATGAGCAGTTCTTC
v_gene: TRBV7-9
j_gene: TRBJ2-1
abundance: few
d_gene: TRBD2

CDR3aa: CAWSVGLAGGPLFF
CDR3nt: TGTGCCTGGAGTGTAGGGCTAGCGGGAGGGCCACTGTTCTTC
v_gene: TRBV30
j_gene: TRBJ2-1
abundance: few
d_gene: TRBD2

CDR3aa: CASSAPTGGGYTF
CDR3nt: TGTGCCAGCAGCGCCCCAACAGGGGGAGGCTACACCTTC
v_gene: TRBV9
j_gene: TRBJ1-2
abundance: few
d_gene: TRBD1

CDR3aa: CASSQLAGGANEQFF
CDR3nt: TGTGCCAGCAGCCAACTAGCGGGAGGGGCCAATGAGCAGTTCTTC
v_gene: TRBV14
j_gene: TRBJ2-1
abundance: few
d_gene: TRBD2

CDR3aa: CASTPHTGVDTEAFF
CDR3nt: TGTGCCAGCACCCCTCATACAGGGGTGGACACTGAAGCTTTCTTT
v_gene: TRBV12-3/TRBV12-4
j_gene: TRBJ1-1
abundance: NA
d_gene: TRBD1

CDR3aa: CASRPLWGTSGTDTQYF
CDR3nt: TGTGCCAGCAGACCTTTATGGGGGACTAGCGGCACAGATACGCAGTATTTT
v_gene: TRBV7-2
j_gene: TRBJ2-3
abundance: few
d_gene: TRBD2

CDR3aa: CVSAIGGTGANVLTF
CDR3nt: TGTGTCAGCGCCATAGGGGGCACTGGGGCCAACGTCCTGACTTTC
v_gene: TRBV2
j_gene: TRBJ2-6
abundance: NA
d_gene: TRBD1

CDR3aa: CASSPYSMNSPLHF
CDR3nt: TGTGCCAGCAGTCCATACTCAATGAATTCACCCCTCCACTTT
v_gene: TRBV6-1
j_gene: TRBJ1-6
abundance: many
d_gene: NA